Sequencing of this T cell receptor beta chain was carried out in a study of CXCR4 blockade with PD-1 therapy in pancreatic cancer. V trimming: 5 bases; J trimming: 6 bases; junction bases outside the gene matches: 4. This CDR3 is built from 13 residues. The V gene's germline CDR1 is SGHVT and CDR2 SQSDAQ. This clone counts as medium-sized (0.01 to 0.1%). Here immunoSEQ multiplex PCR was the method, and the copy in TCRdb shows in-frame clones only, minus some. The profile covers roughly 940 clones, with about two fifths appearing a single time and roughly 10% taken by the ten largest. The sequence derives from a human donor with pancreatic ductal adenocarcinoma. Sequenced input: tumor tissue. This rearrangement joins TRBV7-4 to TRBJ1-2; 9 bases agree with TRBD1. The CDR3 is CASSLGTGHGYTF. DNA of the CDR3: TGTGCCAGCAGCCTCGGGACAGGGCATGGCTACACCTTC.